The rows below give T cell receptor beta chains drawn from one sample of a study of T cell responses to AZD1222 COVID-19 vaccine. Measured with immunoSEQ multiplex PCR; TCRdb has only the in-frame clones, and not every one. The table shows more than 140,000 clones, with 85% to 95% occurring only once. This sample comprised peripheral blood, obtained on day 0 of MenACWY control vaccination. Receptors were obtained from an adult in good health. Each CDR3 is given with its conserved first and last residue. D genes are given only for firm matches. Rows give clone size only sometimes, using once, few, many, or a class for an expanded clone.

j_call d_call v_call clone_size cdr3_aa cdr3_nt
TRBJ2-2 TRBD2 TRBV6-5 . CASSYGGSYTGELFF TGTGCCAGCAGTTACGGCGGGAGCTACACCGGGGAGCTGTTTTTT
TRBJ1-1 TRBD1 TRBV6-5 . CASSTDRVGTEAFF TGTGCCAGCAGCACAGACAGGGTGGGGACTGAAGCTTTCTTT
TRBJ2-7 . TRBV11-1 . CASSLAGPAPFYEQYF TGTGCCAGCAGCTTAGCGGGACCTGCTCCTTTCTACGAGCAGTACTTC
TRBJ2-5 . TRBV15 . CATSRDTQETQYF TGTGCCACCAGCAGGGACACCCAAGAGACCCAGTACTTC
TRBJ1-1 . TRBV3-1/TRBV3-2 . CASSLRTSNTEAFF TGTGCCAGCAGCCTAAGGACCTCGAACACTGAAGCTTTCTTT
TRBJ1-2 TRBD1 TRBV7-9 . CASSLGTGEFYGYTF TGTGCCAGCAGCTTGGGCACAGGGGAGTTTTATGGCTACACCTTC
TRBJ1-2 . TRBV5-6 . CASSSPLGGRGGYTF TGTGCCAGCAGCTCTCCTTTAGGTGGGCGAGGGGGCTACACCTTC
TRBJ1-1 TRBD1 TRBV10-1 . CASSAEQGASAFF TGCGCCAGCAGCGCCGAACAGGGGGCCTCTGCTTTCTTT
TRBJ2-3 TRBD2 TRBV7-3 . CASSSSGRADTQYF TGTGCCAGCAGCTCTAGCGGGAGGGCAGATACGCAGTATTTT
TRBJ1-2 . TRBV12-5 . CASGLLPGSGYGYTF TGTGCTAGTGGTTTGCTCCCGGGCTCGGGTTATGGCTACACCTTC
TRBJ1-1 . TRBV12-3/TRBV12-4 . CASRITVNTEAFF TGTGCCAGCAGAATTACAGTAAACACTGAAGCTTTCTTT
TRBJ1-1 . TRBV10-3 . CAISDPRGTEAFF TGTGCCATCAGTGACCCCCGGGGAACTGAAGCTTTCTTT
TRBJ1-2 TRBD1 TRBV4-1 . CASSRTGDHSGYTF TGCGCCAGCAGCCGGACAGGGGATCACAGTGGCTACACCTTC
TRBJ1-1 . TRBV5-1 . CASSLALRNAEAFF TGCGCCAGCAGCTTGGCCCTGCGGAATGCTGAAGCTTTCTTT
TRBJ1-5 . TRBV15 . CATSRDFGRPQHF TGTGCCACCAGCAGAGACTTTGGTAGGCCCCAGCATTTT
TRBJ1-1 . TRBV28 . CASSLWGGSAFF TGTGCCAGCAGTTTATGGGGGGGTTCGGCTTTCTTT
TRBJ2-3 . TRBV9 . CASSALTRTDTQYF TGTGCCAGCAGCGCCCTGACTCGCACAGATACGCAGTATTTT
TRBJ1-5 . TRBV7-2 . CASSFQGHPVTQHF TGTGCCAGCAGCTTTCAGGGACACCCAGTGACCCAGCATTTT
TRBJ1-3 . TRBV2 . CASRDTSGNTIYF TGTGCCAGCAGGGACACCTCAGGAAACACCATATATTTT
TRBJ1-1 TRBD1 TRBV5-1 . CASSFFLFEGANLTAFF TGCGCCAGCAGCTTTTTTTTATTCGAGGGGGCCAACCTTACAGCTTTCTTT
TRBJ2-7 . TRBV9 . CASSAGSSYEQYF TGTGCCAGCAGTGCGGGGAGCTCCTACGAGCAGTACTTC
TRBJ2-1 TRBD2 TRBV5-1 . CASSPGLAGGTYNEQFF TGCGCCAGCAGCCCGGGACTAGCGGGGGGGACCTACAATGAGCAGTTCTTC
TRBJ1-1 TRBD1 TRBV6-2/TRBV6-3 . CASSYVGTGFINQPNTEAFF TGTGCCAGCAGTTACGTGGGGACAGGGTTTATCAACCAGCCGAACACTGAAGCTTTCTTT
TRBJ1-5 . TRBV7-8 . CASSQLDSLQPQHF TGTGCCAGCAGCCAATTAGACAGTTTACAGCCCCAGCATTTT
TRBJ1-2 . TRBV19 once CASSTHRDGDYGYTF TGTGCCAGTAGTACTCACAGGGATGGTGACTATGGCTACACCTTC
TRBJ1-2 TRBD1 TRBV28 . CASSLWETGGNGYTF TGTGCCAGCAGTTTGTGGGAGACAGGGGGCAATGGCTACACCTTC
TRBJ1-2 . TRBV24-1 . CATSDPDSLDGYTF TGTGCCACCAGTGACCCCGACAGTCTCGATGGCTACACCTTC
TRBJ1-4 . TRBV10-3 . CATRERGNEKLFF TGTGCCACCAGGGAAAGGGGGAATGAAAAACTGTTTTTT
TRBJ1-1 TRBD1 TRBV10-3 . CATWDSEAFF TGTGCCACCTGGGACAGCGAAGCTTTCTTT
TRBJ2-7 . TRBV5-6 . CASSLLRDKDEQYF TGTGCCAGCAGCCTACTCCGGGACAAGGACGAGCAGTACTTC
TRBJ1-1 TRBD1 TRBV10-3 . CAISGRQGLNTEAFF TGTGCCATCAGTGGACGACAGGGGCTGAACACTGAAGCTTTCTTT
TRBJ1-1 . TRBV5-5 . CASSDLQNTEAFF TGTGCCAGCAGCGATCTGCAGAACACTGAAGCTTTCTTT
TRBJ1-5 . TRBV19 . CASSISGNQPQHF TGTGCCAGTAGTATCTCAGGTAATCAGCCCCAGCATTTT
TRBJ2-3 TRBD2 TRBV11-3 . CASSLGGREEEADTQYF TGTGCCAGCAGCTTAGGGGGACGGGAGGAGGAGGCAGATACGCAGTATTTT
TRBJ2-1 . TRBV7-6 . CASSSGFEQFF TGTGCCAGCAGTTCCGGGTTCGAGCAGTTCTTC
TRBJ2-5 . TRBV6-2/TRBV6-3 once CASSRTDPQETQYF TGTGCCAGCAGTCGGACAGATCCGCAAGAGACCCAGTACTTC
TRBJ1-1 . TRBV29-1 . CSAGRVGSEAFF TGCAGCGCCGGGCGTGTGGGGTCTGAAGCTTTCTTT
TRBJ1-2 TRBD1 TRBV5-1 . CASSRTGVVGYTF TGCGCCAGCAGCCGAACAGGGGTAGTTGGCTACACCTTC
TRBJ2-3 . TRBV28 . CASSLSGNADTQYF TGTGCCAGCAGTTTGTCGGGAAATGCGGATACGCAGTATTTT
TRBJ1-1 TRBD1 TRBV28 . CASSPTLGQGTEAFF TGTGCCAGCAGTCCTACCCTAGGACAGGGAACTGAAGCTTTCTTT
TRBJ1-1 . TRBV9 . CASSITGNTEAFF TGTGCCAGCAGCATTACCGGGAACACTGAAGCTTTCTTT
TRBJ1-5 . TRBV12-3/TRBV12-4 . CASSLISDQPQHF TGTGCCAGCAGTTTGATCTCGGATCAGCCCCAGCATTTT
TRBJ1-2 TRBD1 TRBV5-3 . CARSLVLMGQGDGYTF TGTGCCAGAAGCTTGGTGTTAATGGGACAGGGGGATGGCTACACCTTC
TRBJ1-5 . TRBV28 . CASNGASLNQPQHF TGTGCCAGCAACGGGGCATCGCTTAATCAGCCCCAGCATTTT
TRBJ2-3 TRBD2 TRBV5-4 . CASSRGLAGAGDTQYF TGTGCCAGCAGCCGGGGACTAGCGGGAGCAGGAGATACGCAGTATTTT
TRBJ2-2 . TRBV2 . CASGFGNTGELFF TGTGCCAGCGGCTTTGGGAACACCGGGGAGCTGTTTTTT
TRBJ1-2 TRBD1 TRBV9 . CASTPGQGYGYTF TGTGCCAGCACCCCCGGACAGGGCTATGGCTACACCTTC
TRBJ2-3 TRBD2 TRBV5-1 . CASSLGLTSGRGTDTQYF TGCGCCAGCAGCTTAGGCTTAACTAGCGGGAGGGGCACAGATACGCAGTATTTT
TRBJ1-5 TRBD1 TRBV28 . CASSPEQGWDQPQHF TGTGCCAGCAGTCCGGAACAGGGGTGGGATCAGCCCCAGCATTTT
TRBJ1-1 . TRBV4-3 . CASSSTPGAPSEAFF TGCGCCAGCAGTAGCACTCCAGGGGCCCCCAGTGAAGCTTTCTTT
TRBJ1-6 . TRBV7-8 . CASSLSSQGLLHF TGTGCCAGCAGCTTAAGTTCACAGGGACTCCTCCACTTT
TRBJ1-2 . TRBV29-1 . CSVDAAVYGYTF TGCAGCGTTGACGCGGCAGTCTATGGCTACACCTTC
TRBJ1-3 . TRBV21-1 . CASKIGTVTPSSGNTIYF TGTGCCAGCAAGATCGGGACAGTAACCCCATCCTCTGGAAACACCATATATTTT
TRBJ1-1 . TRBV11-2 . CASSLGGLSTEAFF TGTGCCAGCAGCTTAGGGGGGCTAAGCACTGAAGCTTTCTTT
TRBJ1-1 . TRBV7-9 . CASSLYREVSEAFF TGTGCCAGCAGCTTATACAGGGAAGTCTCTGAAGCTTTCTTT
TRBJ2-2 . TRBV9 once CASSVGANSYLPGELFF TGTGCCAGCAGCGTAGGGGCTAACTCGTATTTACCCGGGGAGCTGTTTTTT
TRBJ1-2 TRBD1 TRBV6-5 . CASAPTGLTYGYTF TGTGCCAGCGCCCCGACAGGGCTTACCTATGGCTACACCTTC
TRBJ2-4 TRBD1 TRBV11-1 . CASSWDRGGSGIQYF TGTGCCAGCAGTTGGGACAGGGGGGGCTCCGGCATTCAGTACTTC
TRBJ2-1 TRBD2 TRBV5-1 . CASSLGGTRTPNEQFF TGCGCCAGCAGCTTGGGGGGGACTAGAACCCCCAATGAGCAGTTCTTC